Detailed here is one T cell receptor beta chain. This entry comes from a study of cytomegalovirus exposure and HLA in healthy donors. PCR used 60 Vbeta primers and 13 Jbeta primers. Authors' data handling: About 80 million unique TCR beta chains, about 10 million of them shared, were counted by a later analysis. Sequencing used immunoSEQ multiplex PCR; TCRdb keeps in-frame clones, though not all of them. V and J calls and clone size are as listed in that table; D and trimming were resolved from the DNA. The sample holds some 71,000 clones. Donors sampled were nominally healthy, though unrecorded immune exposures were likely. The CDR3 is made up of 14 amino acids. The germline CDR1 and CDR2 sequences are MDHEN and SYDVKM. The V gene lost 10 bases and the J gene lost 1 base, with 14 bases spanning the gap.

This receptor was taken from a woman in her thirties in good health and CMV-seronegative. This rearrangement joins TRBV28 to TRBJ1-3; TRBD1 might be the D (5 bases). The sequenced material came from PBMCs. The CDR3 here is CATRDSSSGNTIYF. The DNA for the CDR3 is TGTGCCACCCGGGACTCATCATCTGGAAACACCATATATTTT.